This TCR beta chain was sequenced for a study of blood T cells in healthy people across ages. The second PCR ran roughly 6 to 11 cycles with a sample-barcoded 5' primer and J-beta primers. TCRdb passed the 5' RACE reads through MiXCR, listing each CDR3 protein once. The table lists approximately 1,000,000 distinct CDR3 sequences, less than 50% of them singletons. Germline V CDR1 and CDR2: SQVTM, ANQGSEA. The CDR3 length is 15 residues. As concerns this clonotype: Antigen specificity is unknown. At one of its ends the junction is not consistent with the germline gene, which may arise from a read error.

General study findings and limits: Per million T cells, the diversity of TCR beta decreased roughly linearly as age advanced.

Total RNA amounts of at least 6 micrograms were extracted per sample. This chain joins TRBV29-1 and TRBJ1-1; 8 bases match TRBD1. Material for sequencing was blood. This receptor was obtained from an older woman in good health. The CDR3 DNA follows: TGCAGCGTTGAAGTATCTGCCAGACAGGGGACTGCAGCTTTCTTT. It is translated as CSVEVSARQGTAAFF.